This entry describes one TCR beta chain. Its target is unknown. Template switching (which added a universal primer site) was used, and cDNA carried unique molecular identifiers. From the 5' RACE reads, TCRdb called clonotypes with MiXCR, one entry per CDR3 protein. This table has a few hundred thousand distinct CDR3 sequences, roughly 20% appearing once. All donors were healthy, and all were Caucasian. The data are from a study of identical twins. Study results and caveats: Insertions were fewer in abundant cord blood beta clonotypes, whereas memory repertoires showed none of this pattern. Less excess twin sharing appeared in beta out-of-frame sequences.

From germline, CDR1 is SEHNR and CDR2 FQNEAQ (reference sequence). The CDR3 runs to 14 residues. V shed 3 bases and J shed 7 bases, with 16 bases lying between them. The origin of this receptor is a man aged 50 to 60 in good health. What was sequenced was naive T cells sorted from blood. This chain links TRBV7-9 with TRBJ2-7; TRBD1 might be the D (6 bases). CDR3 protein: CASSFRDNPLEQYF. The CDR3 coding sequence is TGTGCCAGCAGCTTCCGGGACAACCCTCTGGAGCAGTACTTC.